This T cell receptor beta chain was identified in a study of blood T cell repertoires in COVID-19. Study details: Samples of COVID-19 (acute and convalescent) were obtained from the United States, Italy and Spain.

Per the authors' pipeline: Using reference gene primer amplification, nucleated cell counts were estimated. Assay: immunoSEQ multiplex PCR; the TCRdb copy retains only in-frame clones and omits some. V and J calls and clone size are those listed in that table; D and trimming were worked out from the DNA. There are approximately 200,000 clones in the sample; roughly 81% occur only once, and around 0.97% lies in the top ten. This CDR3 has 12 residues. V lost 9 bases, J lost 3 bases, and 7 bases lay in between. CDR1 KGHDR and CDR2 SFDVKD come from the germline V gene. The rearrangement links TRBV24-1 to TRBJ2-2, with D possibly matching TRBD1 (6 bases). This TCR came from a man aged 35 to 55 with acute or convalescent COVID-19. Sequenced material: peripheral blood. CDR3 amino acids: CATSGDTGELFF. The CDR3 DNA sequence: TGTGCCACCTCAGGGGACACCGGGGAGCTGTTTTTT.